What follows are 29 T cell receptor beta chains derived from one specimen sequenced in a study of control samples from healthy donors and cancer patients. Sequencing was performed with immunoSEQ multiplex PCR; in TCRdb, only in-frame clones are kept and a portion is missing. Here the sample spans 160,000 or so clones, around nine tenths being singletons. Sequencing was performed on blood. These receptors were obtained from a woman aged 25 to 39 in good health.

V and J are TRBV18 and TRBJ2-5, with D uncertain. The CDR3 covers 13 residues. Germline V gene data show CDR1 as KGHSH and CDR2 as LQKENI. V was trimmed by 1 base and J by 5 bases, leaving 8 bases between them. DNA of the CDR3: TGTGCCAGCTCACCACTGGGCGGCGAGACCCAGTACTTC. Its protein product is CASSPLGGETQYF. Complete variable domain (other parts from reference TRBV18 and TRBJ2-5): NAGVMQNPRHLVRRRGQEARLRCSPMKGHSHVYWYRQLPEEGLKFMVYLQKENIIDESGMPKERFSAEFPKEGPSILRIQQVVRGDSAAYFCASSPLGGETQYFGPGTRLLVL.

This sequence joins TRBV11-2 and TRBJ1-1, with 9 bases matching TRBD1. V lost 0 bases, J lost 10 bases, and 12 bases stayed unmatched. In germline, CDR1 is SGHAT, CDR2 FQNNGV. The CDR3 totals 16 residues. CDR3 sequence (DNA): TGTGCCAGCAGCTTAGATGGTGGCGGGACAGGGCGTTCAGCTTTCTTT. Amino acid sequence: CASSLDGGGTGRSAFF. Variable domain in full (rest from reference TRBV11-2 and TRBJ1-1): EAGVAQSPRYKIIEKRQSVAFWCNPISGHATLYWYQQILGQGPKLLIQFQNNGVVDDSQLPKDRFSAERLKGVDSTLKIQPAKLEDSAVYLCASSLDGGGTGRSAFFGQGTRLTVV.

This chain links TRBV5-1 with TRBJ2-7; a weak D match, TRBD2 (7 bases). CDR3 length: 15 amino acids. CDR1 and CDR2 from the germline V gene are SGHRS and YFSETQ. Trimming left V 0 bases short and J 2 bases short, with 12 bases between. This chain's CDR3 is CASSLDGGLAYEQYF. In DNA form, the CDR3 reads TGCGCCAGCAGCTTGGACGGGGGGCTCGCCTACGAGCAGTACTTC.

V and J are TRBV5-5 and TRBJ1-1; D might be TRBD1 (5 bases). The germline CDR1 and CDR2 sequences are SGHKS and YYEKEE (reference sequence). V was clipped by 1 base and J by 1 base, with 5 bases between them. The CDR3 spans 13 residues. In nucleotides, the CDR3 is TGTGCCAGCAGCTTGCAGGGGAACACTGAAGCTTTCTTT. This sequence encodes CASSLQGNTEAFF.

V usage is TRBV24-1 and J usage is TRBJ1-1; D ambiguous. Germline V CDR1 and CDR2: KGHDR, SFDVKD. CDR3 length equals 11 residues. Trimming cost V 7 bases and J 5 bases, with 7 bases left between them. CDR3 amino acids: CATSLGTEAFF. DNA of the CDR3: TGTGCCACCAGCCTCGGAACTGAAGCTTTCTTT.

J is TRBJ2-3 and V is TRBV5-1; D tentatively reads TRBD1 or TRBD2 (7 bases each). CDR3 length: 16 amino acids. The V and J ends lost 4 bases and 4 bases respectively, with 19 bases between them. In germline, CDR1 is SGHRS, CDR2 YFSETQ. The CDR3 spells CASSLQTGRESDTQYF. For the CDR3, the DNA is TGCGCCAGCAGCCTCCAGACAGGGCGGGAGTCAGATACGCAGTATTTT.

The chain uses TRBV12-3 or TRBV12-4 and TRBJ1-1; no definite D call. The CDR3 has 12 amino acids. V lost 7 bases, J lost 2 bases, and 8 bases lay in between. CDR3 sequence (DNA): TGTGCCAGCACCCGACACAACACTGAAGCTTTCTTT. This codes for CASTRHNTEAFF.

The CDR3 DNA is TGTGCCAGCAGCTTCGCGGGCTCTGGAAACACCATATATTTT. Its translation: CASSFAGSGNTIYF. J is TRBJ1-3 and V is TRBV7-2, with no clear D. The CDR3 is 14 residues long. Looked up from germline, CDR1 is SGHTA and CDR2 is FQGNSA. Trimming cost V 3 bases and J 0 bases, with 6 bases left between them.

The chain has TRBV5-4 and TRBJ1-2, with 7 positions matching TRBD1. This CDR3 is built from 16 residues. V lost 0 bases to trimming and J lost 4 bases; unmatched junction nucleotides: 9. From germline, CDR1 is SGHNT and CDR2 YYREEE (reference sequence). The CDR3 DNA reads as TGTGCCAGCAGCTTGGACGTTCGGACAGGTGTCTATGGCTACACCTTC. It specifies CASSLDVRTGVYGYTF.

CDR3 amino acids: CASSWQPGGATNEKLFF. In DNA form, the CDR3 reads TGTGCCAGCAGCTGGCAGCCAGGGGGTGCAACTAATGAAAAACTGTTTTTT. This chain joins TRBV5-6 and TRBJ1-4, with 7 nucleotides matching TRBD1. Germline-derived CDR1 and CDR2 are SGHDT and YYEEEE. V lost 3 bases to trimming and J lost 0 bases; unmatched junction nucleotides: 8. The CDR3 consists of 17 residues. Full variable domain (rest looked up from reference TRBV5-6 and TRBJ1-4): DAGVTQSPTHLIKTRGQQVTLRCSPKSGHDTVSWYQQALGQGPQFIFQYYEEEERQRGNFPDRFSGHQFPNYSSELNVNALLLGDSALYLCASSWQPGGATNEKLFFGSGTQLSVL.

The genes are TRBV6-5 and TRBJ2-3; 9 bases are a match to TRBD2. J was trimmed by 3 bases and V by 7 bases; bases with no gene match: 8. The CDR3 spans 15 residues. Germline V CDR1 and CDR2: MNHEY, SVGAGI. CDR3 DNA sequence: TGTGCCAGCATTTCTAGCGGGGTCACGACAGATACGCAGTATTTT. It specifies CASISSGVTTDTQYF.

The chain uses TRBV28 and TRBJ1-2; D may be TRBD1 (6 bases). Germline V lookup: CDR1 MDHEN, CDR2 SYDVKM. V lost 6 bases, J lost 3 bases, and 14 bases lay in between. The CDR3 spans 14 residues. CDR3 in DNA: TGTGCCAGCAGAAACACAGGGATTTACTATGGCTACACCTTC. It encodes CASRNTGIYYGYTF.

V usage is TRBV28 and J usage is TRBJ2-7; 9 bases map to TRBD2. Trimming at V came to 5 bases and at J to 3 bases, leaving 8 bases not matched to a gene. Germline values: CDR1 MDHEN, CDR2 SYDVKM. The CDR3 has 15 amino acids. The CDR3: CASSTTAGGDYEQYF. The CDR3 coding sequence is TGTGCCAGCAGTACTACAGCGGGAGGCGACTACGAGCAGTACTTC.

This sequence joins TRBV27 and TRBJ2-7; TRBD2 agrees at 8 bases. Germline V gene data show CDR1 as MNHEY and CDR2 as SMNVEV (reference sequence). The CDR3 consists of 15 residues. V trimming: 7 bases; J trimming: 6 bases; junction bases outside the gene matches: 14. CDR3 sequence (DNA): TGTGCCAGCACCAGGACCGGGACTAGAATAGGCGAGCAGTACTTC. Translation: CASTRTGTRIGEQYF.

The gene calls are TRBV19 and TRBJ2-7, with D possibly matching TRBD2 (5 bases). The CDR3 has 14 amino acids. V was shortened by 5 bases and J by 5 bases, with 16 bases between the two germline ends. Germline-derived CDR1 and CDR2 are LNHDA and SQIVND (reference sequence). CDR3 coding DNA: TGTGCCAGTAGTGCCACTGCCGGCGGGCACGAGCAGTACTTC. Amino acid sequence: CASSATAGGHEQYF.

The rearrangement uses TRBV11-2 and TRBJ2-1; perhaps TRBD2 as D (6 bases). Trimming removed 5 bases from V and 9 bases from J, with 11 bases in between. The CDR3 is made up of 12 amino acids. Germline V lookup: CDR1 SGHAT, CDR2 FQNNGV. The CDR3 loop reads CASSTDGGEQFF. The CDR3 DNA is TGTGCCAGCAGCACCGACGGGGGTGAGCAGTTCTTC.

The V call is TRBV11-2, the J call TRBJ2-7; the D is unclear. The CDR3 covers 13 residues. Germline lookup yields CDR1 SGHAT and CDR2 FQNNGV. Trimming stripped 4 bases from V and 8 bases from J, with 15 bases between. CDR3 nucleotides: TGTGCCAGCAGCTCCTCCGACCGGGCTAAGCAGTACTTC. Translation: CASSSSDRAKQYF.

The chain joins TRBV5-5 to TRBJ2-1; 11 nucleotides line up with TRBD2. CDR1 is SGHKS and CDR2 is YYEKEE in the germline V gene (reference sequence). The CDR3 runs 15 residues. Losses at the gene ends were 2 bases for V and 8 bases for J; bases not matched to a gene: 6. CDR3 in DNA: TGTGCCAGCAGCTTTCTAGCGGGAGGATGGGATGAGCAGTTCTTC. This translates into CASSFLAGGWDEQFF.

The chain combines TRBV27 with TRBJ2-2; TRBD1 matches 10 bases. V shed 6 bases and J 6 bases; nucleotides not matched to a gene: 7. CDR1 MNHEY and CDR2 SMNVEV come from the germline V gene (reference sequence). The CDR3 length is 15 residues. The CDR3 DNA follows: TGTGCCAGCAGCACCGGGACAGGGGTGGCCGGGGAGCTGTTTTTT. Protein product: CASSTGTGVAGELFF.

The genes are TRBV28 and TRBJ1-5; D perhaps matches TRBD1 (5 bases). Deletions cut 8 bases from V and 3 bases from J, with 11 bases between. The CDR3 covers 13 residues. CDR1 and CDR2 from the germline V gene are MDHEN and SYDVKM. The DNA of the CDR3 is TGTGCCAGCCCCCCCAGGGCCAATCAGCCCCAGCATTTT. Residues: CASPPRANQPQHF.

The chain recombines TRBV19 with TRBJ2-2; 9 bases map to TRBD1. With 7 bases clipped from V and 2 bases from J, the junction kept 5 bases outside the gene matches. Germline CDR1 LNHDA, CDR2 SQIVND (reference sequence). This CDR3 region has 15 residues. The CDR3, as DNA: TGTGCCAGTATGGGACAGGGTAGAAACACCGGGGAGCTGTTTTTT. Amino acids: CASMGQGRNTGELFF.

The chain carries TRBV2 and TRBJ2-5, with 11 nucleotides matching TRBD2. Germline V gene data show CDR1 as SNHLY and CDR2 as FYNNEI. CDR3 length equals 15 residues. The junction had 4 bases not matched to a gene; V was cut back by 3 bases and J by 4 bases. This chain's CDR3 is CASSDLGLAGETQYF. DNA of the CDR3: TGTGCCAGCAGTGATCTCGGACTAGCGGGAGAGACCCAGTACTTC.

DNA of the CDR3: TGTGCCAGCAGCTTAGCCAGAAATTCACCCCTCCACTTT. It yields the protein CASSLARNSPLHF. This chain uses TRBV13 with TRBJ1-6; no definite D call. CDR3 length: 13 residues. CDR1 and CDR2 (germline): PRHDT, FYEKMQ (reference sequence). V was cut by 1 base and J by 7 bases, with 5 bases left in between.

This chain links TRBV7-6 with TRBJ2-5; D is possibly TRBD1 or TRBD2 (5 bases each). V was shortened by 5 bases and J by 7 bases, with 20 bases between the two germline ends. Germline loops: CDR1 SGHVS, CDR2 FNYEAQ. The CDR3 is made up of 15 amino acids. Here the CDR3 reads CASSQPFEGLGTQYF. The CDR3, as DNA: TGTGCCAGCAGCCAACCTTTTGAGGGGCTGGGGACCCAGTACTTC.

This sequence joins TRBV7-2 and TRBJ2-7; D remains unclear. CDR1 is SGHTA, CDR2 FQGNSA, per germline. V shed 3 bases and J shed 6 bases, with 15 bases lying between them. This CDR3 has 14 amino acids. In nucleotides, the CDR3 is TGTGCCAGCAGCTTGGGGATGGGGTCGGTCGAGCAGTACTTC. It specifies CASSLGMGSVEQYF.

The chain combines TRBV19 with TRBJ2-7; D is possibly TRBD1 (6 bases). The CDR3 has 14 residues. Looked up from germline, CDR1 is LNHDA and CDR2 is SQIVND (reference sequence). V was trimmed by 4 bases and J by 3 bases, leaving 13 bases between them. CDR3 sequence reads: CASSTGWGHYEQYF. CDR3 nucleotide sequence: TGTGCCAGTAGTACAGGGTGGGGACACTACGAGCAGTACTTC.

The CDR3 DNA follows: TGTGCCAGCAGCGACCAAGATGGTCTCCTTAATGGCTACACCTTC. Translating it yields CASSDQDGLLNGYTF. This chain uses TRBV9 with TRBJ1-2; D gene unclear. Germline V gives CDR1 SGDLS, CDR2 YYNGEE. V was clipped by 3 bases and J by 6 bases, with 18 bases between them. This CDR3 is built from 15 residues.

The chain has TRBV5-4 and TRBJ2-1, with unresolved D. Per germline, CDR1 SGHNT and CDR2 YYREEE (reference sequence). V was cut by 5 bases and J by 0 bases, with 21 bases left in between. The CDR3 consists of 18 residues. The CDR3 DNA reads as TGTGCCAGCAGGACCCGCGACAATCCGTCTAGCTCCTACAATGAGCAGTTCTTC. It encodes CASRTRDNPSSSYNEQFF.

The chain employs TRBV5-8 and TRBJ2-4; D is uncertain. The V and J ends lost 2 bases and 0 bases respectively, with 15 bases between them. This CDR3 is built from 17 residues. Per germline, CDR1 SGHTS and CDR2 YDEGEE. CDR3 amino acids: CASSFVKLTLAKNIQYF. The CDR3 region has the DNA TGTGCCAGCAGCTTTGTGAAGTTAACCCTAGCCAAAAACATTCAGTACTTC.